This TCR beta chain was recovered during a study of blood T cell repertoires in COVID-19. This clone was counted once. Germline loops: CDR1 GTSNPN, CDR2 SVGIG (reference sequence). This CDR3 is 13 amino acids long. With 3 bases clipped from V and 3 bases from J, the junction kept 4 bases outside the gene matches. In the original workflow: How many nucleated cells were present was estimated from reference gene primer amplification. Profiled with immunoSEQ multiplex PCR; TCRdb holds only in-frame clones, not every one. Clone size and the V and J calls come from that table; the DNA yielded D and trimming. The data contain about 250,000 clones, around 83% of them seen just once; the ten biggest clones take up just over 8.5%.

Sequenced input: peripheral blood. The chain carries TRBV30 and TRBJ2-7; 8 bases are a match to TRBD1. The source of this sequence is a man aged 35 to 55 with active or convalescent COVID-19. CDR3 sequence: CAWSHGQGYEQYF. CDR3 in DNA: TGTGCCTGGAGCCATGGACAGGGCTACGAGCAGTACTTC.